This T cell receptor beta chain came from a study of blood T cell repertoires in COVID-19. In the study overall: T cells, B-cell-depleted T cells, or PBMCs supplied cDNA or gDNA.

In the study's own analysis: Quantification of nucleated cells was approximated via reference gene primer amplification. Measured with immunoSEQ multiplex PCR; TCRdb has only the in-frame clones, and not every one. V, J and clone size are taken as reported in that table, and D and trimming were inferred from the DNA itself. The sample shows fewer than 300,000 clones, roughly 92% of them seen only once. Per germline, CDR1 SQVTM and CDR2 ANQGSEA. This CDR3 contains 13 residues. Trimming took 1 base from V and 0 from J, leaving 6 bases between them. In its sample, this clone was seen once. The same CDR3 can be traced to other DNA sequences in this sample.

The sample consisted of peripheral blood. This chain joins TRBV29-1 and TRBJ1-1, with unresolved D. The TCR comes from a woman aged 25 to 45 with COVID-19, enrolled during active disease. In DNA form, the CDR3 reads TGCAGCGTTGAAGGGCGGATGAACACTGAAGCTTTCTTT. Protein sequence: CSVEGRMNTEAFF.